This entry lists 15 T cell receptor beta chains sequenced from one sample in a study of T-cell memory formation after mild COVID-19. TCRdb reprocessed the 5' RACE reads via MiXCR and lists one record per CDR3 protein. The repertoire holds under 200,000 distinct CDR3 sequences, with roughly 30% as singletons. The sample comprised PBMCs or a T cell subset sorted from them (not recorded which). These receptors were obtained from an adult woman who had mild COVID-19 (a few samples of this study predate the infection). Cell type and time point are not known.

This chain connects TRBV20-1 to TRBJ2-4, with D possibly being TRBD2 (5 bases). This CDR3 comprises 14 residues. V was cut by 7 bases and J by 0 bases, with 13 bases left in between. Germline V CDR1 and CDR2: DFQATT, SNEGSKA (reference sequence). CDR3 DNA: TGCAGTGTGCCGGGGTACTTAGCCAAAAACATTCAGTACTTC. Its protein product is CSVPGYLAKNIQYF.

This chain joins TRBV7-9 and TRBJ1-2; D is uncertain. Germline V gives CDR1 SEHNR, CDR2 FQNEAQ (reference sequence). Trimming took 5 bases from V and 4 from J, leaving 8 bases between them. The CDR3 runs 12 residues. For the CDR3, the DNA is TGTGCCAGCAGCCAAGGGATCTATGGCTACACCTTC. Encoded protein: CASSQGIYGYTF.

Ten or more counts support this clonotype. The V gene is TRBV4-1, the J gene TRBJ2-7; 7 bases agree with TRBD1. V dropped 4 bases and J dropped 3; count of bases not matched to a gene: 9. CDR3 length equals 15 residues. Germline V gene sequence: CDR1 MGHRA, CDR2 YSYEKL. This CDR3 reads CASSPGVAGGYEQYF. The CDR3 DNA reads as TGCGCCAGCAGCCCTGGGGTAGCAGGGGGCTACGAGCAGTACTTC.

CDR3 nucleotide sequence: TGTGCCAGCAGGCATCTACGGGAGCGTTACAATGAGCAGTTCTTC. Translating gives CASRHLRERYNEQFF. The chain carries TRBV6-2 or TRBV6-3 and TRBJ2-1; D might be TRBD2 (6 bases). Per germline, CDR1 MNHEY and CDR2 SVGEGT. The CDR3 is made up of 15 amino acids. V lost 6 bases and J lost 4, with 16 bases in between.

This clonotype was counted a few times. The chain has TRBV18 and TRBJ2-3, with D perhaps TRBD1 (6 bases). V shed 3 bases and J shed 1 base, with 11 bases lying between them. CDR1 and CDR2 (germline): KGHSH, LQKENI. This CDR3 contains 15 residues. The CDR3 DNA sequence: TGTGCCAGCTCACCCTCGGACAGCCGCACAGATACGCAGTATTTT. It specifies CASSPSDSRTDTQYF. Full variable domain (outside the CDR3, taken from reference TRBV18 and TRBJ2-3): NAGVMQNPRHLVRRRGQEARLRCSPMKGHSHVYWYRQLPEEGLKFMVYLQKENIIDESGMPKERFSAEFPKEGPSILRIQQVVRGDSAAYFCASSPSDSRTDTQYFGPGTRLTVL.

The V and J genes are TRBV6-2 or TRBV6-3 and TRBJ1-1; no clear D gene. CDR3 length equals 13 residues. The V gene's germline CDR1 is MNHEY and CDR2 SVGEGT. V was cut by 6 bases and J by 4 bases, with 12 bases left in between. CDR3 protein: CASRVRWVTEAFF. The CDR3, as DNA: TGTGCCAGCAGGGTCCGTTGGGTCACTGAAGCTTTCTTT.

The table lists this clonotype with a few counts. The V and J genes are TRBV27 and TRBJ1-1; D not resolved. CDR1 and CDR2 from the germline V gene are MNHEY and SMNVEV (reference sequence). The V and J ends lost 6 bases and 0 bases respectively, with 11 bases between them. This CDR3 comprises 14 residues. The CDR3: CASRMPGVNTEAFF. In DNA, the CDR3 is TGTGCCAGCAGGATGCCCGGGGTGAACACTGAAGCTTTCTTT.

The chain is built from TRBV3-1 and TRBJ1-3; D is undetermined. The CDR3 runs 15 residues. V was pared by 1 base and J by 9 bases, with 16 bases between. Germline V gene lookup returns CDR1 LGHDT and CDR2 YNNKEL (reference sequence). CDR3 amino acids: CASSQGGGRVPTIYF. CDR3 sequence (DNA): TGTGCCAGCAGCCAAGGAGGAGGCCGCGTACCCACCATATATTTT.

This clonotype was observed a handful of times. The CDR3 nucleotides read TGTGCCAGCAGCTTATGGGGTAGCGGGAGGGCCGACCAAGAGACCCAGTACTTC. Encoded protein: CASSLWGSGRADQETQYF. This chain connects TRBV11-2 to TRBJ2-5, with 11 bases that match TRBD2. CDR3 length: 18 residues. Germline CDR1 SGHAT, CDR2 FQNNGV. V lost 2 bases, J lost 0 bases, and 8 bases stayed unmatched.

This clonotype was observed at least ten times. The rearrangement joins TRBV14 to TRBJ2-7; the D gene is possibly TRBD2 (7 bases). The germline gives CDR1 SGHDN, CDR2 FVKESK. The CDR3 runs to 15 residues. V lost 1 base and J 2 bases, leaving 12 bases between the germline ends. CDR3 in amino acids: CASSQVLGGAYEQYF. In nucleotides, the CDR3 is TGTGCCAGCAGCCAAGTCCTAGGGGGGGCCTACGAGCAGTACTTC.

V usage is TRBV6-6 and J usage is TRBJ1-6; 7 bases agree with TRBD1. The CDR3 extends over 14 amino acids. With 4 bases clipped from V and 9 bases from J, the junction kept 6 bases outside the gene matches. Germline V gene data show CDR1 as MNHNY and CDR2 as SVGAGI (reference sequence). CDR3 bases: TGTGCCAGCAGTTCAGGGGGGATCGGTTCACCCCTCCACTTT. This encodes CASSSGGIGSPLHF.

This clonotype was recorded a few times. The chain employs TRBV7-9 and TRBJ2-1; TRBD2 agrees at 9 bases. Germline trimming cut 4 bases from V and 2 bases from J; bases unmatched to any gene: 6. The CDR3 runs to 16 residues. From germline, CDR1 is SEHNR and CDR2 FQNEAQ (reference sequence). The CDR3: CASSSLASGTYNEQFF. CDR3 nucleotide sequence: TGTGCCAGCAGCTCACTGGCTAGCGGGACCTACAATGAGCAGTTCTTC.

The genes are TRBV11-2 and TRBJ2-7; 8 nucleotides match TRBD2. V shed 6 bases and J 1 base; nucleotides not matched to a gene: 8. Germline lookup yields CDR1 SGHAT and CDR2 FQNNGV. The CDR3 covers 15 residues. CDR3 nucleotides: TGTGCCAGCAGTCAGGGACTAGACCGATCCTACGAGCAGTACTTC. The encoded protein is CASSQGLDRSYEQYF. The entire variable domain, with the rest obtained from reference TRBV11-2 and TRBJ2-7, is as follows: EAGVAQSPRYKIIEKRQSVAFWCNPISGHATLYWYQQILGQGPKLLIQFQNNGVVDDSQLPKDRFSAERLKGVDSTLKIQPAKLEDSAVYLCASSQGLDRSYEQYFGPGTRLTVT.

The chain is built from TRBV6-4 and TRBJ1-1; D unresolved. Germline CDR1 is MRHNA and CDR2 is SNTAGT. There are 12 residues in the CDR3. Trimming pared 3 bases from V and 4 bases from J, leaving 6 bases between. CDR3 DNA sequence: TGTGCCAGCAGTGATCCGACCACTGAAGCTTTCTTT. Translated, it gives CASSDPTTEAFF.

This sequence joins TRBV6-5 and TRBJ2-5; TRBD2 matches 11 bases. CDR3 length: 15 amino acids. J was trimmed by 0 bases and V by 6 bases; bases with no gene match: 3. Germline CDR1 is MNHEY and CDR2 is SVGAGI. The CDR3 DNA sequence: TGTGCCAGCAGGCGGACTAGCGGGTACCAAGAGACCCAGTACTTC. This codes for CASRRTSGYQETQYF.